This T cell receptor (beta chain) was profiled in a study of cytomegalovirus exposure and HLA in healthy donors. Study-wide points: The study found most TCR sequences rare, yet found some public TCRs in many donors. By a later analysis, the bulk of CMV-associated TCR beta chains appeared HLA-restricted. Accurate prediction of HLA-A and HLA-B alleles (for most subjects) was reportedly achieved from TCR beta sequences. High sensitivity and specificity were reportedly achieved when the classifier diagnosed cytomegalovirus status.

The PCR ran on 60 Vbeta and 13 Jbeta primers. The assay was immunoSEQ multiplex PCR, and TCRdb's table has in-frame clones only and misses some. The sample lists roughly 140,000 clones; around 85% were seen once. Worth noting for this clone: Its antigen is currently unknown.

J gave up 2 bases and V 5 bases, and 6 bases lay outside the gene matches. This CDR3 region has 15 residues. Germline CDR1 is MNHEY and CDR2 is SMNVEV (reference sequence). This chain connects TRBV27 to TRBJ2-7, with TRBD2 identical over 10 bases. Source material: PBMCs. The receptor was derived from a man aged 40-55 years in good health and CMV-seropositive. The CDR3 sequence is CASSPLAGVAYEQYF. The CDR3, as DNA: TGTGCCAGCAGTCCCCTAGCGGGAGTTGCCTACGAGCAGTACTTC.